What follows describes a single T cell receptor beta chain. Germline loops: CDR1 SGDLS, CDR2 YYNGEE. The CDR3 runs to 15 residues. V was clipped by 0 bases and J by 2 bases, with 8 bases between them. The data stem from a study of blood T cell repertoires in COVID-19. About the study: COVID-19 samples collected from the United States, Italy and Spain covered acute and convalescent phases. PBMCs, B-cell-depleted T cells, or T cells were the source of the cDNA or gDNA that made up the material.

As handled by the study authors: How many nucleated cells were present was estimated from reference gene primer amplification. Some clones are missing from TCRdb's copy, which holds only in-frame ones; the method was immunoSEQ multiplex PCR. V and J calls and clone size are given by that table; D and trimming were obtained from the DNA. The sample lists about 200,000 clones, 83% seen once, with 2.5% to 3% in the top ten. The receptor comes from a woman aged 40 to 49 with active or convalescent COVID-19. The sequenced sample was peripheral blood. The chain is built from TRBV9 and TRBJ1-4, with a tentative D call TRBD1 (5 bases). CDR3: CASSVGAGTNEKLFF. In DNA, the CDR3 is TGTGCCAGCAGCGTAGGAGCAGGGACTAATGAAAAACTGTTTTTT.